The present T cell receptor (beta chain) was sequenced within a study of T-cell reconstitution after alpha-beta-depleted transplantation in children (TCRdb year 2016). Study-level background: Using TCR repertoire profiling, the study quantitatively followed how T-cell immune reconstitution unfolded in children after TCRalphabeta/CD19-depleted allogeneic hematopoietic cell transplantation. The paper as a whole reports these results and caveats: The apparently early alphabetaT-cell count recovery about two months after transplant was reportedly dependent on only several hundred rapidly expanded clones derived from non-depleted graft cells. Hyperexpanded clone frequencies declined over subsequent months; after one year, T-cell counts and TCRbeta diversity were mostly attributed to newly produced T cells. In some patients, the high TCRbeta diversity seen at day 60 was put down to recipient T cells and intrathymic progenitors that had survived conditioning.

The library came from PCR. The listed sequencing device is Illumina HiSeq 2500. TCR libraries were prepared with molecular barcoding, using unique molecular identifiers to normalize TCRbeta repertoire quantification. TCRdb reran the public reads through fastp at Q25 and MiXCR, keeping productive beta chains. CDR3 protein duplicates are merged, each entry listing the most common genes and DNA. The sample table contains around 270,000 distinct CDR3 sequences; only one count was recorded for almost 8% of them. About 9.1% of the sample rests with the top ten. V is reduced by 1 base and J by 10 bases, leaving a spacing of 14 bases between them. There are 14 amino acids in the CDR3, from cysteine to phenylalanine inclusive. CDR3 DNA only is kept here, 42 bases in frame from base 1. The germline V gene gives CDR1 as MGHDK and CDR2 as SYGVNS. This clonotype has only a few counts. Its antigen has not been determined. It has no much larger one-base neighbor in the sample; base qualities were not kept.

Sample treatment or condition, as interpreted from the label and publication: allogeneic hematopoietic cell transplantation with graft depleted of TCRalphabeta T cells and CD19 B cells. Transplant recipients were children who received TCRalphabeta/CD19-depleted allogeneic hematopoietic cell grafts. Sequencing used peripheral blood, obtained 360 days after TCRalphabeta/CD19-depleted stem cell transplant. The chain was built from TRBV25-1 and TRBJ2-1, with the D gene possibly TRBD1 or TRBD2, each one fitting 6 bases. This receptor was taken from a female patient between 2 and 15 years old who had a stem cell transplant for Fanconi anemia, so the T cells may come from the graft donor. The sequence in DNA is TGTGCCAGCAGTGAATGGGGGGTTCAGGGGGAGCAGTTCTTC. It codes for CASSEWGVQGEQFF.